This paragraph covers one T cell receptor beta chain sequence. Its antigen is still unknown. Given a much more abundant clone one base away, this may be a read error. Using RNA transcripts as the source, TCR beta CDR3 regions were amplified. The primer set for the first-round RT-PCR of the TCR CDR3 was HTBI. MiXCR was run by TCRdb on the multiplex PCR reads, yielding one entry per CDR3 protein. Of roughly 330,000 distinct CDR3 sequences in the sample, 16% were seen once. Germline V gene sequence: CDR1 SGHAT, CDR2 FQDESV (reference sequence). J lost 3 bases, V lost 8 bases, and 8 bases had no gene match. The CDR3 spans 15 residues. The data were taken from a study of T cells in Graves' hyperthyroidism and ophthalmopathy. Study-level results: Ophthalmopathy, which appeared later, was predicted by the model a median around 6.5 months before onset. A 13 V-J signature model discriminated ophthalmopathy versus stable hyperthyroidism.

This receptor was taken from a man aged 25 to 40 with Graves' hyperthyroidism. The sample consisted of blood. V usage is TRBV11-1 and J usage is TRBJ2-7; 12 nucleotides agree with TRBD2. The CDR3 DNA sequence: TGTGCCAGCGGGAGACTAGCGGGAGACTTCTACGAGCAGTACTTC. It is translated as CASGRLAGDFYEQYF.